This T cell receptor (beta chain) stems from a study of shared clonotypes between healthy human individuals. Whole-study findings and limits: Exclusively blood specimens were collected; tissue repertoires likely differ.

Naive CD8 cells lacked CD45RO and underwent positive selection for CCR7, leaving out terminally differentiated effector memory CD45RA+ cells. As regards this clone: The antigen remains unidentified.

Generated by immunoSEQ multiplex PCR, the TCRdb table keeps only in-frame clones and is missing some. Among about 1.9 million clones, roughly 95% were seen once, and the ten largest hold around 1.7%. The sample comprised naive CD8+ T cells from PBMCs. The receptor was isolated from a man between 18 and 35 years old in good health. Some clones in this sample may be carry-over from other donors' samples.

The CDR3 reads CASSSLAGGPTDTQYF. Here the CDR3 DNA reads TGCGCCAGCAGCTCGCTAGCGGGAGGGCCAACAGATACGCAGTATTTT. The chain is built from TRBV4-1 and TRBJ2-3, with TRBD2 matching over 12 bases. CDR3 length equals 16 residues. The germline gives CDR1 MGHRA, CDR2 YSYEKL. Germline trimming cut 5 bases from V and 3 bases from J; bases unmatched to any gene: 6.